This T cell receptor (beta chain) was sequenced for a study of vaccination and CD4 T cells after COVID-19. Study-level background: Investigators took post-vaccine samples a median about 65 days after dose two, within a range of 14 to 241.

Concerning this clonotype: Its antigen is currently unknown.

Treatment meaning: 10-day PBMC culture with coronavirus spike peptide pools or control peptides (ViraFEST assay). The study sequenced cultured CD4+ T cell DNA using the Oncomine TCR Beta short-read assay. TCRdb re-called the PCR reads with MiXCR, one entry per CDR3 protein. The data hold roughly 10,000 distinct CDR3 sequences, with roughly 69% observed a single time. The CDR3 length is 14 residues. Germline-derived CDR1 and CDR2 are SGHTA and FQGNSA. V was cut by 6 bases and J by 7 bases, with 15 bases left in between. The chain uses TRBV7-2 and TRBJ2-2; D is ambiguous. The receptor was derived from a human donor who had recovered from COVID-19. The sample consisted of CD4+ T cells from blood, cultured in vitro. The CDR3 is CASRYTPYDGELFF. DNA of the CDR3: TGTGCCAGCAGATATACGCCCTATGACGGGGAGCTGTTTTTT.